Detailed here is one T cell receptor (beta chain). Combining a sample-barcoded 5' primer with a J-beta primer mix, a second PCR ran for 7 to 11 cycles. Every sample gave at least 2.5 million paired-end reads containing CDR3. TCRdb reanalysed the 5' RACE reads using MiXCR and keeps one entry per CDR3 protein. This table has around 600,000 distinct CDR3 sequences, 45% to 55% appearing once. The data are from a study of blood T cells in healthy people across ages. The length of the CDR3 is 18 residues. CDR1 and CDR2 (germline): SEHNR, FQNEAQ (reference sequence). The V and J ends lost 1 base and 4 bases respectively, with 20 bases between them. Ranging in age from about 6 to 95, the donors were healthy Caucasian individuals from Russia.

The clonotype was recovered from an older man in good health. This sequence joins TRBV7-9 and TRBJ2-1, with unresolved D. Input material: blood. CDR3 residues: CASSLGLPDGRFYNEQFF. The CDR3, as DNA: TGTGCCAGCAGCTTAGGCTTACCGGACGGTCGGTTTTACAATGAGCAGTTCTTC.